The 23 T cell receptor beta chains below all came from one sample that was sequenced in a study of shared clonotypes between healthy human individuals. Produced via immunoSEQ multiplex PCR; TCRdb's table is partial and in-frame only. In the table there are hundreds of thousands of clones, less than 85% of which are singletons. The specimen sequenced was memory CD4+ T cells sorted from blood. As for subset: CD45RA-negative fraction. The receptors derive from a woman aged 25 to 39 in good health.

The chain is built from TRBV4-1 and TRBJ2-6; tentative D call: TRBD2 (5 bases). Germline V lookup: CDR1 MGHRA, CDR2 YSYEKL. The CDR3 extends over 19 amino acids. V lost 0 bases, J lost 0 bases, and 15 bases lay in between. CDR3: CASSQEGPREFSGANVLTF. Here the CDR3 DNA reads TGCGCCAGCAGCCAAGAAGGTCCTAGGGAGTTCTCTGGGGCCAACGTCCTGACTTTC.

This clone was recorded once. V usage is TRBV27 and J usage is TRBJ2-5, with 15 bases matching TRBD2. J lost 0 bases, V lost 5 bases, and 10 bases had no gene match. CDR3 size: 19 residues. CDR1 is MNHEY, CDR2 SMNVEV, per germline (reference sequence). The CDR3 spells CASSPGLAGGLSYQETQYF. DNA for the CDR3: TGTGCCAGCAGTCCGGGACTAGCGGGAGGCCTTTCGTACCAAGAGACCCAGTACTTC.

A few counts support this clone. The chain combines TRBV9 with TRBJ2-1; tentatively, D is TRBD2 (6 bases). CDR3 size: 15 residues. Trimming pared 2 bases from V and 6 bases from J, leaving 15 bases between. Germline CDR1 SGDLS, CDR2 YYNGEE. CDR3 sequence: CASSVWDFEGNEQFF. The DNA for the CDR3 is TGTGCCAGCAGCGTTTGGGACTTCGAAGGCAATGAGCAGTTCTTC.

The J gene is TRBJ1-2, the V gene TRBV7-2; D may be TRBD1 (5 bases). V was trimmed by 5 bases and J by 8 bases, leaving 18 bases between them. This CDR3 has 14 residues. In germline, CDR1 is SGHTA, CDR2 FQGNSA. CDR3 amino acids: CASSRDREVVGYTF. In DNA form, the CDR3 reads TGTGCCAGCAGCAGAGACAGAGAAGTGGTGGGCTACACCTTC.

This clone has ten or more counts. This rearrangement joins TRBV2 to TRBJ1-1, with D possibly being TRBD1 (6 bases). The CDR3 spans 12 residues. V lost 6 bases, J lost 6 bases, and 11 bases lay in between. The V gene's germline CDR1 is SNHLY and CDR2 FYNNEI. CDR3 nucleotide sequence: TGTGCCAGCAGCAAAGGGGGGGCTGAAGCTTTCTTT. It translates to CASSKGGAEAFF.

The genes are TRBV30 and TRBJ2-7; no clear D gene. CDR1 and CDR2 (germline): GTSNPN, SVGIG (reference sequence). V dropped 5 bases and J dropped 7 bases, with 18 bases sitting between them. The length of the CDR3 is 13 residues. In DNA form, the CDR3 reads TGTGCCTGGTCCATTGGGTTTTCGAGGGAGCAGTACTTC. Protein: CAWSIGFSREQYF. The variable domain in full, completed from reference TRBV30 and TRBJ2-7, reads SQTIHQWPATLVQPVGSPLSLECTVEGTSNPNLYWYRQAAGRGLQLLFYSVGIGQISSEVPQNLSASRPQDRQFILSSKKLLLSDSGFYLCAWSIGFSREQYFGPGTRLTVT.

The chain recombines TRBV30 with TRBJ2-5; D is unresolved. V was pared by 0 bases and J by 2 bases, with 10 bases between. CDR1 is GTSNPN and CDR2 is SVGIG in the germline V gene (reference sequence). The CDR3 runs 14 residues. CDR3 nucleotide sequence: TGTGCCTGGAGTGTACGGGCGAATCAAGAGACCCAGTACTTC. This translates into CAWSVRANQETQYF.

The genes are TRBV29-1 and TRBJ2-5; D call uncertain. The closer fit of TRBJ2-7 to the DNA end suggests the J call may be wrong. This CDR3 spans 12 amino acids. CDR1 and CDR2 from the germline V gene are SQVTM and ANQGSEA. For the CDR3, the DNA is TGCAGCGTTGAAGTACAGTCCTACGAGCAGTACTTC. Its protein product is CSVEVQSYEQYF.

J is TRBJ2-7 and V is TRBV18, with 10 bases lining up with TRBD2. Looked up from germline, CDR1 is KGHSH and CDR2 is LQKENI. This CDR3 is built from 17 residues. J was trimmed by 3 bases and V by 2 bases; bases with no gene match: 10. DNA of the CDR3: TGTGCCAGCTCACCAGCTAGCGGGAGAGGCCAGGGCTACGAGCAGTACTTC. Translating it yields CASSPASGRGQGYEQYF.

V is TRBV10-2 and J is TRBJ2-7; D unclear. CDR1 and CDR2 (germline): WSHSY, SAAADI. This CDR3 has 12 residues. V lost 7 bases, J lost 5 bases, and 12 bases lay in between. This CDR3 is CASKKSPHEQYF. CDR3 bases: TGCGCCAGCAAAAAAAGTCCCCACGAGCAGTACTTC.

This clone was counted once. V and J are TRBV19 and TRBJ2-3; weak D call: TRBD2 (6 bases). Trimming left V 0 bases short and J 7 bases short, with 14 bases between. Germline V gene sequence: CDR1 LNHDA, CDR2 SQIVND (reference sequence). The CDR3 covers 15 residues. CDR3 coding DNA: TGTGCCAGTAGTATAGATGGCGGGATGATGAATACGCAGTATTTT. Its protein product is CASSIDGGMMNTQYF.

This clone was picked up one time. The CDR3 protein is CASSPGRNYGYTF. CDR3 DNA sequence: TGTGCCAGCAGTCCAGGACGCAACTATGGCTACACCTTC. The J gene is TRBJ1-2, the V gene TRBV27; no firm D call. The CDR3 runs 13 residues. Germline values: CDR1 MNHEY, CDR2 SMNVEV (reference sequence). Trimming cost V 5 bases and J 2 bases, with 9 bases left between them.

This chain links TRBV28 with TRBJ2-7, with TRBD1 matching 7 bases. The V gene end was trimmed by 3 bases and the J gene end by 5 bases; junction bases not matched to a gene: 7. The V gene's germline CDR1 is MDHEN and CDR2 SYDVKM. This CDR3 is built from 14 residues. CDR3 nucleotides: TGTGCCAGCAGTTTGACAGGGCCCTTTAACGAGCAGTACTTC. It yields the protein CASSLTGPFNEQYF.

There are a few counts of this clone. In the same sample, other DNA sequences code for this CDR3. The genes are TRBV5-1 and TRBJ2-1, with 9 bases fitting TRBD2. J lost 2 bases, V lost 3 bases, and 3 bases had no gene match. CDR3 length: 15 residues. Germline CDR1 and CDR2: SGHRS and YFSETQ. The CDR3 DNA reads as TGCGCCAGCAGCTATTCTAGCGGGGCCTACAATGAGCAGTTCTTC. This sequence encodes CASSYSSGAYNEQFF.

This chain uses TRBV11-3 with TRBJ2-6; D tentatively reads TRBD1 or TRBD2 (6 bases each). Germline CDR1 and CDR2: SGHNT and YENEEA. The CDR3 consists of 17 residues. V was pared by 5 bases and J by 0 bases, with 14 bases between. CDR3 nucleotide sequence: TGTGCCAGCAGCCCCGGAGGGGGGACCTCTGGGGCCAACGTCCTGACTTTC. Amino acid sequence: CASSPGGGTSGANVLTF. Complete variable domain (other parts from reference TRBV11-3 and TRBJ2-6): EAGVVQSPRYKIIEKKQPVAFWCNPISGHNTLYWYLQNLGQGPELLIRYENEEAVDDSQLPKDRFSAERLKGVDSTLKIQPAELGDSAVYLCASSPGGGTSGANVLTFGAGSRLTVL.

The chain uses TRBV7-9 and TRBJ1-1, with unresolved D. In germline, CDR1 is SEHNR, CDR2 FQNEAQ (reference sequence). CDR3 length equals 13 residues. V gave up 2 bases and J gave up 8 bases, with 12 bases separating them. The CDR3 region has the DNA TGTGCCAGCAGCTTAAATCGGCAAGGGGAAGCTTTCTTT. Translating it yields CASSLNRQGEAFF. The entire variable domain, with the rest obtained from reference TRBV7-9 and TRBJ1-1, is as follows: DTGVSQNPRHKITKRGQNVTFRCDPISEHNRLYWYRQTLGQGPEFLTYFQNEAQLEKSRLLSDRFSAERPKGSFSTLEIQRTEQGDSAMYLCASSLNRQGEAFFGQGTRLTVV.

This clone was counted between two and nine times. The chain links TRBV6-1 to TRBJ1-1, with 7 bases matching TRBD1. CDR1 is MNHNS and CDR2 is SASEGT in the germline V gene. The J segment lost 4 bases and the V segment lost 4 bases, leaving 6 bases of the junction unmatched. This CDR3 is 14 amino acids long. CDR3 bases: TGTGCCAGCAGTGGTACGACAGGGTTCACTGAAGCTTTCTTT. Residues: CASSGTTGFTEAFF.

This chain connects TRBV6-1 to TRBJ2-2; no firm D call. This CDR3 comprises 15 residues. With 3 bases removed from V and 0 bases from J, the gap between germline ends came to 8 bases. From germline, CDR1 is MNHNS and CDR2 SASEGT. CDR3 nucleotide sequence: TGTGCCAGCAGTGAGGATCCTTCGAACACCGGGGAGCTGTTTTTT. Its protein product is CASSEDPSNTGELFF.

This clone has just one count. The V gene is TRBV5-1, the J gene TRBJ2-3; 12 bases map to TRBD2. The CDR3 contains 17 residues. Germline assignment: CDR1 SGHRS and CDR2 YFSETQ. Trimming cost V 0 bases and J 1 base; bases outside gene matches: 3. CDR3 sequence: CASSLEPSGRGTDTQYF. The CDR3 bases are TGCGCCAGCAGCTTGGAGCCTAGCGGGAGGGGCACAGATACGCAGTATTTT.

The genes are TRBV20-1 and TRBJ2-3; 7 nucleotides align to TRBD1. Germline lookup yields CDR1 DFQATT and CDR2 SNEGSKA (reference sequence). V dropped 6 bases and J dropped 10; count of bases not matched to a gene: 7. The CDR3 has 11 residues. The CDR3 DNA reads TGCAGTGCGGATCAGGGGGTCGCGCAGTATTTT. This codes for CSADQGVAQYF.

This clone has at least ten counts. V is TRBV14 and J is TRBJ1-1; D might be TRBD1 (5 bases). Trimming removed 6 bases at V and 11 bases at J, with 19 bases between. CDR3 size: 13 residues. CDR1 and CDR2 from the germline V gene are SGHDN and FVKESK. CDR3 DNA sequence: TGTGCCAGCAGTACCCACCAGGGATCGAATGCTTTCTTT. Protein sequence: CASSTHQGSNAFF.

The chain carries TRBV28 and TRBJ2-3; unclear D gene. The CDR3 loop spans 15 amino acids. V lost 4 bases and J lost 2, with 13 bases in between. Per germline, CDR1 MDHEN and CDR2 SYDVKM. The CDR3 here is CASSSPSDFTDTQYF. The CDR3 DNA follows: TGTGCCAGCAGTTCCCCTTCCGACTTCACAGATACGCAGTATTTT.

The chain has TRBV7-9 and TRBJ1-1, with 7 nucleotides matching TRBD1. Trimming cost V 7 bases and J 5 bases; bases outside gene matches: 10. CDR1 and CDR2 from the germline V gene are SEHNR and FQNEAQ (reference sequence). The length of the CDR3 is 14 residues. CDR3: CASKGARVQTEAFF. The CDR3 nucleotides read TGTGCCAGCAAGGGGGCGCGGGTTCAAACTGAAGCTTTCTTT.